A selection of T cell receptor beta chains follows, all from one sample in a study of T cell changes during pregnancy in multiple sclerosis. Sequenced by immunoSEQ multiplex PCR; TCRdb stores in-frame clones only, minus some. This table has approximately 37,000 clones, roughly nine tenths appearing once. Sequences were derived from CD4+ T cells from peripheral blood mononuclear cells, sampled before pregnancy. The receptors shown here come from a female donor with multiple sclerosis, enrolled in a pregnancy study. CDR3s include the opening cysteine and the closing phenylalanine or tryptophan. Fields, in order: clone size, D gene, V gene, J gene, CDR3 protein, CDR3 DNA. A D gene is named only where the DNA matches it firmly. Rows give clone size only sometimes, using once, few, many, or a class for an expanded clone.

-	TRBD2	TRBV5-4	TRBJ2-5	CASRGGAGTKETQYF	TGTGCCAGCCGCGGAGGAGCGGGAACCAAAGAGACCCAGTACTTC
-	-	TRBV5-1	TRBJ1-2	CASSLAGKGSYTF	TGCGCCAGCAGCTTGGCAGGGAAGGGAAGCTACACCTTC
-	TRBD2	TRBV5-1	TRBJ2-1	CASSPQPGLVHNEQFF	TGCGCCAGCAGCCCACAACCGGGACTAGTTCACAATGAGCAGTTCTTC
-	TRBD2	TRBV28	TRBJ2-2	CASKEGLVVNTGELFF	TGTGCCAGCAAGGAGGGACTAGTTGTGAACACCGGGGAGCTGTTTTTT
once	-	TRBV19	TRBJ2-1	CASSITSSYNEQFF	TGTGCCAGTAGCATTACTAGTTCCTACAATGAGCAGTTCTTC
-	TRBD2	TRBV2	TRBJ2-3	CASRDTSAPSDTQYF	TGTGCCAGCAGAGATACTAGCGCCCCGTCTGATACGCAGTATTTT
-	-	TRBV6-5	TRBJ2-1	CASRRIAAEQFF	TGTGCCAGCAGGCGCATAGCGGCTGAGCAGTTCTTC
-	-	TRBV4-1	TRBJ1-4	CASSQDGQGFATNEKLFF	TGCGCCAGCAGCCAAGATGGGCAGGGATTCGCAACTAATGAAAAACTGTTTTTT
-	-	TRBV19	TRBJ2-7	CASSRAGTYEQYF	TGTGCCAGTAGCAGGGCAGGGACCTACGAGCAGTACTTC
-	-	TRBV14	TRBJ2-1	CASSQIRGASAEQFF	TGTGCCAGCAGCCAGATTCGGGGGGCGTCGGCTGAGCAGTTCTTC
-	TRBD1	TRBV28	TRBJ1-5	CASSPIGQGDNQPQHF	TGTGCCAGCAGTCCCATTGGACAGGGGGACAATCAGCCCCAGCATTTT
-	-	TRBV2	TRBJ2-7	CASNTLQRGEQYF	TGTGCCAGCAACACCCTACAAAGGGGCGAGCAGTACTTC
once	TRBD1	TRBV6-1	TRBJ1-5	CASSEGTVLDNQPQHF	TGTGCCAGCAGTGAGGGGACAGTTCTCGACAATCAGCCCCAGCATTTT
-	-	TRBV5-8	TRBJ2-7	CASSQRNAQYF	TGTGCCAGCAGCCAGCGGAACGCGCAGTACTTC
-	TRBD1	TRBV29-1	TRBJ1-5	CSVGTGRDQPQHF	TGCAGCGTTGGGACAGGGAGGGATCAGCCCCAGCATTTT
-	TRBD1	TRBV5-1	TRBJ2-7	CASSGRDRRYEQYF	TGCGCCAGCAGCGGCCGGGACAGGAGGTACGAGCAGTACTTC
-	TRBD1	TRBV6-5	TRBJ2-5	CASSYSLGQGQETQYF	TGTGCCAGCAGTTACTCTTTGGGACAGGGCCAAGAGACCCAGTACTTC
-	-	TRBV6-1	TRBJ1-5	CASTRDIRNQPQHF	TGTGCCAGCACAAGGGACATTCGGAATCAGCCCCAGCATTTT
-	-	TRBV5-4	TRBJ2-1	CASSLVAASYNEQFF	TGTGCCAGCAGCTTGGTAGCGGCGAGCTACAATGAGCAGTTCTTC
-	TRBD1	TRBV7-9	TRBJ2-7	CASSSGDSYDEQYF	TGTGCCAGCAGCTCTGGGGACAGCTACGACGAGCAGTACTTC
-	-	TRBV5-1	TRBJ2-1	CASSFQGATSGRLGDEQFF	TGCGCCAGCAGCTTCCAGGGGGCAACTAGCGGGCGTCTAGGCGATGAGCAGTTCTTC
once	-	TRBV28	TRBJ2-7	CASRNLAEYGQYF	TGTGCCAGCCGAAACTTAGCGGAATATGGGCAGTACTTC
-	-	TRBV19	TRBJ1-4	CASSRASEKLFF	TGTGCCAGTAGTAGAGCGAGTGAAAAACTGTTTTTT
-	TRBD2	TRBV19	TRBJ2-3	CASSIDRLAGDTDTQYF	TGTGCCAGTAGTATAGATAGGCTAGCGGGAGACACAGATACGCAGTATTTT
-	-	TRBV28	TRBJ2-5	CASSGDTETQYF	TGTGCCAGCAGTGGGGACACAGAGACCCAGTACTTC
-	-	TRBV5-6	TRBJ2-5	CASSLFQRPYQETQYF	TGTGCCAGCAGCTTGTTCCAGCGCCCGTACCAAGAGACCCAGTACTTC
-	TRBD2	TRBV7-9	TRBJ2-1	CASSRGLAVFF	TGTGCCAGCAGCCGCGGACTAGCGGTGTTCTTC
-	-	TRBV7-3	TRBJ1-2	CASSLTQNPRDGYTF	TGTGCCAGCAGCTTAACCCAAAATCCTCGGGATGGCTACACCTTC